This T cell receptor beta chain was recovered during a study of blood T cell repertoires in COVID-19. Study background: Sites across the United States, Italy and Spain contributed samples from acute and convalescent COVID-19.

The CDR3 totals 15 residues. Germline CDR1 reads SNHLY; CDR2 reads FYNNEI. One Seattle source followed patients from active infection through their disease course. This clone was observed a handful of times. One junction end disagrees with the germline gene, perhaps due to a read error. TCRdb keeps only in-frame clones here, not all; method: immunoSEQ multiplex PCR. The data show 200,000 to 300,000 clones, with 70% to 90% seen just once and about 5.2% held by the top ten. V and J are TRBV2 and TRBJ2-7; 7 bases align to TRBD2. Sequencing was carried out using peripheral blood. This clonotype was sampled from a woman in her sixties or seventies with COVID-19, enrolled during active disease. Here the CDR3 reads CASSKAGRVIYEQYF. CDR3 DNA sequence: TGTGCCAGCAGTAAAGCGGGGAGGGTGATCTACGAGCAGTACTTC.